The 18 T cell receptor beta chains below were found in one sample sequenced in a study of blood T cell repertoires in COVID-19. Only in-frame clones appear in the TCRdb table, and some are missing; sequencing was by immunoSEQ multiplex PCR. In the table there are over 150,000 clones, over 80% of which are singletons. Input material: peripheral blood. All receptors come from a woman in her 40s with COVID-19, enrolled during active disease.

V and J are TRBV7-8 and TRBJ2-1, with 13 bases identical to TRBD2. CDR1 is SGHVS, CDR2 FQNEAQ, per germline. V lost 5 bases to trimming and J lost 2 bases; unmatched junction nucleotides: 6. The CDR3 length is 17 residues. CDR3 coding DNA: TGTGCCAGCAGCACCTTTGGGACTAGCGGGACCTACAATGAGCAGTTCTTC. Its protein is CASSTFGTSGTYNEQFF.

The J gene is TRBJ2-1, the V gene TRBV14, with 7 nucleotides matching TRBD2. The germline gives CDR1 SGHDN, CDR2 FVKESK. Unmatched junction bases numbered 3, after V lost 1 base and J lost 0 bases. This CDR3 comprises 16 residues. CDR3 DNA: TGTGCCAGCAGCCAAGTCCGCGGGAGCTCCTACAATGAGCAGTTCTTC. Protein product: CASSQVRGSSYNEQFF. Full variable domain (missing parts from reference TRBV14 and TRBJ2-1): EAGVTQFPSHSVIEKGQTVTLRCDPISGHDNLYWYRRVMGKEIKFLLHFVKESKQDESGMPNNRFLAERTGGTYSTLKVQPAELEDSGVYFCASSQVRGSSYNEQFFGPGTRLTVL.

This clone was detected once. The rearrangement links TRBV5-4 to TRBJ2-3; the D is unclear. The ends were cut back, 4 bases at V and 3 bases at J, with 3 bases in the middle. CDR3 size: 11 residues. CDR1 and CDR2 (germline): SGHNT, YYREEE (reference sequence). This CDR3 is CASSTTDTQYF. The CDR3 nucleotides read TGTGCCAGCAGCACTACAGATACGCAGTATTTT. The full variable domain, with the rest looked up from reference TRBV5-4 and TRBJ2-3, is ETGVTQSPTHLIKTRGQQVTLRCSSQSGHNTVSWYQQALGQGPQFIFQYYREEENGRGNFPPRFSGLQFPNYSSELNVNALELDDSALYLCASSTTDTQYFGPGTRLTVL.

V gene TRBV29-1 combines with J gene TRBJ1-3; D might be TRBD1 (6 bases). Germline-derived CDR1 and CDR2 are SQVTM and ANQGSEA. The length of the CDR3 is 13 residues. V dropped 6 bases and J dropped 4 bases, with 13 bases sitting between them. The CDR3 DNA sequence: TGCAGCGTCCTACAGGGTCTCGGAAACACCATATATTTT. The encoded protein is CSVLQGLGNTIYF.

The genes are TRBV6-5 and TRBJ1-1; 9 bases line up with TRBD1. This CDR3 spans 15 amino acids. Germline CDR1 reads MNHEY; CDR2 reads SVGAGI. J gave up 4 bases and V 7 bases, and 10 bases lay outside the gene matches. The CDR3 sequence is CASTRQGGLGTEAFF. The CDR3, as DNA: TGTGCCAGCACTAGACAGGGGGGCCTGGGCACTGAAGCTTTCTTT.

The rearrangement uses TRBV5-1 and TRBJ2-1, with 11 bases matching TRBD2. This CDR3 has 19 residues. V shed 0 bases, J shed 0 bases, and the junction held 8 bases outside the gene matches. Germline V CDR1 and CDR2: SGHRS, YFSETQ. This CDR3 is CASSLEQTSGIGSYNEQFF. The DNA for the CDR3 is TGCGCCAGCAGCTTGGAACAGACTAGCGGGATAGGCTCCTACAATGAGCAGTTCTTC.

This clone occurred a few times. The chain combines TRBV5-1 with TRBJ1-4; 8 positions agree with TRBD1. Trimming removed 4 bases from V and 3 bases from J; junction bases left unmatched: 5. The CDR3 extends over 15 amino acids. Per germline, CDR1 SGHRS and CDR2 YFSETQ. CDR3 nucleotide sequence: TGCGCCAGCAGCCAATCGGACAGGGCTAATGAAAAACTGTTTTTT. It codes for CASSQSDRANEKLFF.

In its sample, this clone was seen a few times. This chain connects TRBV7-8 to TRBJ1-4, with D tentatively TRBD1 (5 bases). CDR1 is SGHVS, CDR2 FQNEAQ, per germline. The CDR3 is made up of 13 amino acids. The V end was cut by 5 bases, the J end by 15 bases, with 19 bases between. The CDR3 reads CASSRGGPMMMFF. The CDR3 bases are TGTGCCAGCAGCCGGGGGGGTCCGATGATGATGTTTTTT.

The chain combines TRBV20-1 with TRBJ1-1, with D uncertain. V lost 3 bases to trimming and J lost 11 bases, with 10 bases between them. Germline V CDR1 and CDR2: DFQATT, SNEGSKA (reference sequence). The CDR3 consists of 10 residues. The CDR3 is CSARRGNAFF. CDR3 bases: TGCAGTGCTAGGCGGGGAAATGCTTTCTTT.

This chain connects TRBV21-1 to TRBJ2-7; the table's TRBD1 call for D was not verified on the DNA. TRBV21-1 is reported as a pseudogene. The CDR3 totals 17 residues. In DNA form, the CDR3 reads TGTGCCAGCAGCAAAGCCCCCCCGGACAGGGGTACGGGAGAGCAGTACTTC. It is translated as CASSKAPPDRGTGEQYF.

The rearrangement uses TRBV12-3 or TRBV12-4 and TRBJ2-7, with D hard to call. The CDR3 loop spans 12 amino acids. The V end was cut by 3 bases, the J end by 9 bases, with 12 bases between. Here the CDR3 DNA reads TGTGCCAGCAGTTTTACAAGTTTAGCGCAGTACTTC. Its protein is CASSFTSLAQYF.

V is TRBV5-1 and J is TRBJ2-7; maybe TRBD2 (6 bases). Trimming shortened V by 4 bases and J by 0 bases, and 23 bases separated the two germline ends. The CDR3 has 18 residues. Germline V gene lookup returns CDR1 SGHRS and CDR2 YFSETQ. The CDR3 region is CASSPRGRRDLHSYEQYF. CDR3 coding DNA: TGCGCCAGCAGCCCCCGGGGAAGGCGGGACTTACACTCCTACGAGCAGTACTTC.

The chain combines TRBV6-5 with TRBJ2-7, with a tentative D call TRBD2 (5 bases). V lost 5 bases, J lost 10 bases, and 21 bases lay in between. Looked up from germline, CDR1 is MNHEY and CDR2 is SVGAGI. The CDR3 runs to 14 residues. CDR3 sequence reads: CASSPVETGKTQYF. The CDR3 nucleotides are TGTGCCAGCAGTCCCGTCGAAACCGGGAAAACACAGTACTTC.

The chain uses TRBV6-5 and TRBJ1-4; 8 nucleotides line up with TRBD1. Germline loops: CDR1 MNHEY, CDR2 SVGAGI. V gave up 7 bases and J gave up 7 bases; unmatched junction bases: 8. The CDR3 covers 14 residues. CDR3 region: CASTPTGAAEKLFF. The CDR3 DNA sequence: TGTGCCAGCACCCCGACAGGGGCGGCTGAAAAACTGTTTTTT.

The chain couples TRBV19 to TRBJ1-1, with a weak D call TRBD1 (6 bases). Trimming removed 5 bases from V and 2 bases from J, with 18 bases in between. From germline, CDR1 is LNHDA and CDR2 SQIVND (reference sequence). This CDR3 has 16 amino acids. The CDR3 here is CASSVSRQAYNTEAFF. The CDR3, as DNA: TGTGCCAGTAGTGTAAGTCGACAGGCCTATAACACTGAAGCTTTCTTT.

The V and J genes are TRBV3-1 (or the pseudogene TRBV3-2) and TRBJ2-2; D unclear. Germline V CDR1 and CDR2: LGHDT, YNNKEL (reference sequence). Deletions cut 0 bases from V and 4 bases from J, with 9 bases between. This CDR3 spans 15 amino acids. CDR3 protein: CASSQDLLFTGELFF. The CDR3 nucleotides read TGTGCCAGCAGCCAAGATTTACTTTTCACCGGGGAGCTGTTTTTT.

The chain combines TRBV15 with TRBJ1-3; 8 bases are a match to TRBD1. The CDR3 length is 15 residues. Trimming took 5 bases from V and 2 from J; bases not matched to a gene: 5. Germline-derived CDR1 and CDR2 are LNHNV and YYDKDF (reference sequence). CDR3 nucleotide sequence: TGTGCCACCAGCGGGCTGGGACAGGCTGGAAACACCATATATTTT. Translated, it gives CATSGLGQAGNTIYF.

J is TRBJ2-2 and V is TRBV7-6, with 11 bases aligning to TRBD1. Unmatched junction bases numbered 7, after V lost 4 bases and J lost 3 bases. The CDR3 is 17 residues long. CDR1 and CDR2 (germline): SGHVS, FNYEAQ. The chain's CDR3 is CASSYHRDRGDTGELFF. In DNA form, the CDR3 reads TGTGCCAGCAGCTACCACCGGGACAGGGGGGACACCGGGGAGCTGTTTTTT.